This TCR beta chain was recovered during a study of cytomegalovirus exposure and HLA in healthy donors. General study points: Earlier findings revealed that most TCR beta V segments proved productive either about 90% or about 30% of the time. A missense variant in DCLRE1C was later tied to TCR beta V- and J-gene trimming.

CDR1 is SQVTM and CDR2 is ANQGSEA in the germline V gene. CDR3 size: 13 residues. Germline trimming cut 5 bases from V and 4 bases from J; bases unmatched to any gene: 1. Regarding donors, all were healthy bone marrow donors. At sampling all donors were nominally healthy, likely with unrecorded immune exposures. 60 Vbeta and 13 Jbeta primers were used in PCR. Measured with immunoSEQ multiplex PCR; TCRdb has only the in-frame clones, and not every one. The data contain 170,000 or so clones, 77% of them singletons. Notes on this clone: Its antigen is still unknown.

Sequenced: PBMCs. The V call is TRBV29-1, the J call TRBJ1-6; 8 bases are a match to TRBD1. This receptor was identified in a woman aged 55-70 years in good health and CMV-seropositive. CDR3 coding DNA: TGCAGCGTTCGGACAGGGTATAATTCACCCCTCCACTTT. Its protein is CSVRTGYNSPLHF.